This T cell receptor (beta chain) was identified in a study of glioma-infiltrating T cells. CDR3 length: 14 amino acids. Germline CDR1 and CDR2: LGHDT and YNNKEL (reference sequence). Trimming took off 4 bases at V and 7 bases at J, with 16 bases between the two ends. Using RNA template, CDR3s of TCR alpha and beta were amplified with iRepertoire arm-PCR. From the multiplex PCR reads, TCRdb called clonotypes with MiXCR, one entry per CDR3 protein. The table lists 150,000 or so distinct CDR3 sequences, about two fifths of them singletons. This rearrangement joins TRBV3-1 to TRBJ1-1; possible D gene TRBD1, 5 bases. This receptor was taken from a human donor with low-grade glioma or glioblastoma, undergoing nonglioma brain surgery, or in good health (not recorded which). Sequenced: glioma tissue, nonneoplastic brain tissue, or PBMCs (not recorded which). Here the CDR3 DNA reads TGTGCCAGCAGCCGCCGGGGGGTTAGGGATGAAGCTTTCTTT. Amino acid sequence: CASSRRGVRDEAFF. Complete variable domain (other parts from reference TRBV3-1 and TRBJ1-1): DTAVSQTPKYLVTQMGNDKSIKCEQNLGHDTMYWYKQDSKKFLKIMFSYNNKELIINETVPNRFSPKSPDKAHLNLHINSLELGDSAVYFCASSRRGVRDEAFFGQGTRLTVV.